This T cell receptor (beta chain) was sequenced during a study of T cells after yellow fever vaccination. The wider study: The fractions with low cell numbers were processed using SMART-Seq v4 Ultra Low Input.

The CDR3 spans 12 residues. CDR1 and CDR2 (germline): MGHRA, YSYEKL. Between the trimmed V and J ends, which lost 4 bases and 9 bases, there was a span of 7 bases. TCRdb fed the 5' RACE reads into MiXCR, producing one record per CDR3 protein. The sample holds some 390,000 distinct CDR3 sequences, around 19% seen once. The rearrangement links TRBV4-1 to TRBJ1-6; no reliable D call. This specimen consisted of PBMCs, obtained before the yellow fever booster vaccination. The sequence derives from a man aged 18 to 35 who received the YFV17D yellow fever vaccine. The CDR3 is CASSPRGSPLHF. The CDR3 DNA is TGCGCCAGCAGCCCACGCGGTTCACCCCTCCACTTT.